A single sample is the source of the 8 T cell receptor beta chains below, sequenced in a study of shared clonotypes between healthy human individuals. Sequenced by immunoSEQ multiplex PCR; TCRdb stores in-frame clones only, minus some. The sample shows fewer than 1.8 million clones, 98% of them seen only once. The sample comprised naive CD4+ T cells sorted from blood. The subset is: CD45RA+ positively selected. Every receptor here comes from a man aged 30 to 45 in good health.

The chain joins TRBV9 to TRBJ2-2; D perhaps matches TRBD2 (6 bases). Germline V gene sequence: CDR1 SGDLS, CDR2 YYNGEE. V lost 4 bases and J lost 1, with 35 bases in between. The CDR3 extends over 23 amino acids. CDR3: CASSKQPGGWGPSPRLNTGELFF. CDR3 DNA sequence: TGTGCCAGCAGCAAACAACCCGGAGGGTGGGGACCCTCGCCAAGATTGAACACCGGGGAGCTGTTTTTT.

This rearrangement joins TRBV5-1 to TRBJ2-1; D possibly corresponds to TRBD2 (5 bases). The germline V gene encodes CDR1 SGHRS and CDR2 YFSETQ. CDR3 length: 17 residues. V lost 4 bases and J lost 8, with 25 bases in between. Here the CDR3 reads CASSPQAGRTATDEQFF. The DNA for the CDR3 is TGCGCCAGCAGCCCCCAGGCGGGTCGGACTGCGACCGATGAGCAGTTCTTC.

The V gene is TRBV10-3, the J gene TRBJ2-1, with D perhaps matching TRBD2 (5 bases). The CDR3 consists of 14 residues. The V end was cut by 7 bases, the J end by 5 bases, with 15 bases between. CDR1 is ENHRY and CDR2 is SYGVKD in the germline V gene. The CDR3 DNA is TGTGCCATCAAGTCGGGGAGCGGCCACAATGAGCAGTTCTTC. Amino acids: CAIKSGSGHNEQFF.

The chain combines TRBV28 with TRBJ1-5, with a tentative D call TRBD1 (6 bases). The CDR3 has 15 residues. The V end lost 6 bases, the J end lost 7 bases, and 19 bases lay between the germline ends. CDR1 MDHEN and CDR2 SYDVKM come from the germline V gene. The CDR3 region is CASRPIIGQQQPQHF. The CDR3 DNA follows: TGTGCCAGCAGACCTATCATCGGACAGCAACAGCCCCAGCATTTT.

Concerning this clone itself: Sequence at one end of the junction differs from germline and may be a read error. For the CDR3, the DNA is TGTGCCACCAGTTCAGGGGTAGAAACTGAAGCTTTCTTT. Protein: CATSSGVETEAFF. V and J are TRBV10-3 and TRBJ1-1; D is perhaps TRBD1 (6 bases). Germline lookup yields CDR1 ENHRY and CDR2 SYGVKD. CDR3 length: 13 residues.

This chain uses TRBV11-2 with TRBJ2-7; D not resolved. Germline V gene lookup returns CDR1 SGHAT and CDR2 FQNNGV. V was cut by 2 bases and J by 0 bases, with 11 bases left in between. This CDR3 has 15 residues. The CDR3 DNA is TGTGCCAGCAGCTTACAAAGGTACAGCTCCTACGAGCAGTACTTC. Protein: CASSLQRYSSYEQYF.

The J gene is TRBJ2-3, the V gene TRBV9, with D possibly being TRBD2 (5 bases). From germline, CDR1 is SGDLS and CDR2 YYNGEE. V lost 0 bases, J lost 1 base, and 15 bases lay in between. CDR3 length: 17 amino acids. As DNA, the CDR3 is TGTGCCAGCAGCGTAGCAGAGGGTCGGCAGGGCACAGATACGCAGTATTTT. This codes for CASSVAEGRQGTDTQYF.

This chain uses TRBV27 with TRBJ2-7; no firm D call. V was trimmed by 5 bases and J by 2 bases, leaving 10 bases between them. Germline V CDR1 and CDR2: MNHEY, SMNVEV (reference sequence). This CDR3 has 13 amino acids. The CDR3 bases are TGTGCCAGCAGTGTGACCGTAACCTACGAGCAGTACTTC. Translation: CASSVTVTYEQYF.